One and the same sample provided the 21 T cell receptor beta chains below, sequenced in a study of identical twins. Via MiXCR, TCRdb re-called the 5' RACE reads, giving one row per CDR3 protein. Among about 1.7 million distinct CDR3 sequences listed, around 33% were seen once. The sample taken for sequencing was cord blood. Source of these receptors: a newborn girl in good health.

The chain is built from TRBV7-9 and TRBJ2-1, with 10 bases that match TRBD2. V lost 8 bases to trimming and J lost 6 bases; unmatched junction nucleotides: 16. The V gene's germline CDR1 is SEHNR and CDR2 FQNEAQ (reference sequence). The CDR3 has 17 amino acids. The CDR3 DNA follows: TGTGCCAGCTTCTTTGAGCGGGGGGGCCTGGGCAGCAATGAGCAGTTCTTC. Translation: CASFFERGGLGSNEQFF.

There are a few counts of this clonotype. The CDR3 here is CSAREGVAKNIQYF. CDR3 sequence (DNA): TGCAGTGCTAGAGAGGGGGTAGCCAAAAACATTCAGTACTTC. V gene TRBV20-1 combines with J gene TRBJ2-4; D might be TRBD1 or TRBD2, each matching 5 bases. Germline CDR1 DFQATT, CDR2 SNEGSKA (reference sequence). V dropped 0 bases and J dropped 0 bases, with 6 bases sitting between them. The CDR3 totals 14 residues.

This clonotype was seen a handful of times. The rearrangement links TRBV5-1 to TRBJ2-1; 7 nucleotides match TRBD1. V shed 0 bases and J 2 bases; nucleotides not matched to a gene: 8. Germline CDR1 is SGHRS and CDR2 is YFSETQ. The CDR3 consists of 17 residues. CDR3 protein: CASSLGPTGKAYNEQFF. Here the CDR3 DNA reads TGCGCCAGCAGCTTGGGCCCGACAGGGAAGGCCTACAATGAGCAGTTCTTC.

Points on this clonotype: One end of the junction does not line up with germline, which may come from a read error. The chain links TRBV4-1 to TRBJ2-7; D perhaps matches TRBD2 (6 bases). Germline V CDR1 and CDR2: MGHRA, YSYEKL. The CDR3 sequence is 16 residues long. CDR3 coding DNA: TGCGCCTGCAGCCTCACGACCCTAGCGAGGGACTACGAGCAGTACTTC. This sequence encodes CACSLTTLARDYEQYF.

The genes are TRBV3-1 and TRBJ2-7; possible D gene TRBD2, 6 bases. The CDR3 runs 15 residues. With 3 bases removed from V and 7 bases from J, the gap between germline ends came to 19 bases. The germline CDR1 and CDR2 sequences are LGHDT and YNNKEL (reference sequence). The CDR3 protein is CASSQRSASANEQYF. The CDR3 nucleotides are TGTGCCAGCAGCCAGCGCTCAGCTAGCGCGAATGAGCAGTACTTC.

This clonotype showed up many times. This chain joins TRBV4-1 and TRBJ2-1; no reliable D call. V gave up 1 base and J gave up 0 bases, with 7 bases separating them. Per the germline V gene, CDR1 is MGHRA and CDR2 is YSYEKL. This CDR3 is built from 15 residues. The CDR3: CASSQGGTSYNEQFF. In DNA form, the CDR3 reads TGCGCCAGCAGCCAAGGCGGAACCTCCTACAATGAGCAGTTCTTC.

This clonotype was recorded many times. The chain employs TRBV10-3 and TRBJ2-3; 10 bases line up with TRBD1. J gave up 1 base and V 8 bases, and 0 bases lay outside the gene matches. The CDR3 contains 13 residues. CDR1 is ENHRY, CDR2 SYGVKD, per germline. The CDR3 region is CAIGTGGTDTQYF. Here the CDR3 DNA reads TGTGCCATCGGGACAGGGGGCACAGATACGCAGTATTTT.

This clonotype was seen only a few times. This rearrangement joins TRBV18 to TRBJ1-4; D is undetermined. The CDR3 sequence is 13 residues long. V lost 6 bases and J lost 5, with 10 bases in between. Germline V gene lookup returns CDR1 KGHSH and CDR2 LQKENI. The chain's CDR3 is CASSQLRNEKLFF. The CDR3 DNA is TGTGCCAGCTCTCAGCTCCGGAATGAAAAACTGTTTTTT. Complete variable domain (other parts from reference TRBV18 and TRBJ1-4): NAGVMQNPRHLVRRRGQEARLRCSPMKGHSHVYWYRQLPEEGLKFMVYLQKENIIDESGMPKERFSAEFPKEGPSILRIQQVVRGDSAAYFCASSQLRNEKLFFGSGTQLSVL.

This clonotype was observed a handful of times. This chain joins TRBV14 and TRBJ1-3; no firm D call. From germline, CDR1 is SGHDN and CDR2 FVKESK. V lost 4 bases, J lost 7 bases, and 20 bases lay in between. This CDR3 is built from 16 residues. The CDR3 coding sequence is TGTGCCAGCAGCCGGGGTGGGCTTTTGGTCGCGAACACCATATATTTT. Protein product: CASSRGGLLVANTIYF. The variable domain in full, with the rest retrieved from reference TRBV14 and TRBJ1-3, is EAGVTQFPSHSVIEKGQTVTLRCDPISGHDNLYWYRRVMGKEIKFLLHFVKESKQDESGMPNNRFLAERTGGTYSTLKVQPAELEDSGVYFCASSRGGLLVANTIYFGEGSWLTVV.

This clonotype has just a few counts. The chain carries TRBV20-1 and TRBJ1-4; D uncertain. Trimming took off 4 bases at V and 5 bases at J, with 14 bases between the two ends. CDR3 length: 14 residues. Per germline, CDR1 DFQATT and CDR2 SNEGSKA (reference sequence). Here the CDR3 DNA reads TGCAGTGCTATAAGTAGGAGGGCCAATGAAAAACTGTTTTTT. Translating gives CSAISRRANEKLFF.

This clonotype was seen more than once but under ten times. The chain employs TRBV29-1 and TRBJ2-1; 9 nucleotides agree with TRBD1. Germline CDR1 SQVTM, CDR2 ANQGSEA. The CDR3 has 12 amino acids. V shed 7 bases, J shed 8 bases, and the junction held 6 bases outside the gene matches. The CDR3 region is CSGNRGHDEQFF. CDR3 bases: TGCAGCGGAAACAGGGGGCACGATGAGCAGTTCTTC.

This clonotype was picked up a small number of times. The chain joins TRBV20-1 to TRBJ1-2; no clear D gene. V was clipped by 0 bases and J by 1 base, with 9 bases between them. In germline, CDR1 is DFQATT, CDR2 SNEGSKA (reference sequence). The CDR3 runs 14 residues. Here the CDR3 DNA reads TGCAGTGCTAGAGATCTTGGGGTTAACTATGGCTACACCTTC. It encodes CSARDLGVNYGYTF.

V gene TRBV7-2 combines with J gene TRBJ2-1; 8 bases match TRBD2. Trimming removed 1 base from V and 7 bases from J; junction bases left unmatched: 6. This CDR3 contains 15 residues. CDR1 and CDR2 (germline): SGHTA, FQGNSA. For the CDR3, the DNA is TGTGCCAGCAGCTTAGAGGGCGGGAGGTGGAATGAGCAGTTCTTC. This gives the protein CASSLEGGRWNEQFF.

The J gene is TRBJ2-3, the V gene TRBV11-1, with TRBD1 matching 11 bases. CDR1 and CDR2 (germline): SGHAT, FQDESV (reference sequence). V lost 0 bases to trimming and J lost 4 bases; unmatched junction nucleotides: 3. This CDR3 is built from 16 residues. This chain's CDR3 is CASSLAWTGGADTQYF. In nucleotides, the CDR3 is TGTGCCAGCAGCTTAGCCTGGACAGGGGGCGCAGATACGCAGTATTTT.

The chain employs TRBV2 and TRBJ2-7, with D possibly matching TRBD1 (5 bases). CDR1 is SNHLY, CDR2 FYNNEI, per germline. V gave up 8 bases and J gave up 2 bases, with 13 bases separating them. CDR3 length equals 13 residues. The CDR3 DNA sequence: TGTGCCAGCTATCTGGACACAGCCTACGAGCAGTACTTC. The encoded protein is CASYLDTAYEQYF.

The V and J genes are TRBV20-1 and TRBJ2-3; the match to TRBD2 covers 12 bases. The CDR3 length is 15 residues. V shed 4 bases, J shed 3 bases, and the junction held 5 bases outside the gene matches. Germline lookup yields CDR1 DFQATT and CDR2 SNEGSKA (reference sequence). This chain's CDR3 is CSANASGGATDTQYF. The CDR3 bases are TGCAGTGCTAATGCTAGCGGGGGGGCAACAGATACGCAGTATTTT.

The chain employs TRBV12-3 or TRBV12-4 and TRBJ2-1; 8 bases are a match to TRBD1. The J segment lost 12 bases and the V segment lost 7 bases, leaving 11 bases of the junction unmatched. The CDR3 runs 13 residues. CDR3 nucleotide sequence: TGTGCCAGCACCGCCAGATTCGGACAGGGGCAGTTCTTC. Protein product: CASTARFGQGQFF.

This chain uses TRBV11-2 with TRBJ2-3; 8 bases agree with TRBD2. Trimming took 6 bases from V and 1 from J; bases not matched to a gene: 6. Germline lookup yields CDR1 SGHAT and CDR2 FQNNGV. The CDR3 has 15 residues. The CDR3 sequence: CASRFSGVGTDTQYF. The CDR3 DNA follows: TGTGCCAGCAGGTTTAGCGGGGTGGGCACAGATACGCAGTATTTT.

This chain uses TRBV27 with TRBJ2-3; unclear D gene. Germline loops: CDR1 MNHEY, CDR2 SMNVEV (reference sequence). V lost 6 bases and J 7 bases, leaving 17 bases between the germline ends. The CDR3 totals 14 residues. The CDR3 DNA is TGTGCCAGCAGCGACGCGTCCCCTAGGAATACGCAGTATTTT. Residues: CASSDASPRNTQYF.

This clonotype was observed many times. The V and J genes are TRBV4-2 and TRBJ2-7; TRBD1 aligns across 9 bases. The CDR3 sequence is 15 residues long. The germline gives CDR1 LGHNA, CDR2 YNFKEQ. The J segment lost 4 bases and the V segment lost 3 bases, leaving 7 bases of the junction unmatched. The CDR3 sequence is CASSHARTGEYEQYF. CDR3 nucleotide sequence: TGTGCCAGCAGCCATGCAAGGACAGGGGAATACGAGCAGTACTTC.

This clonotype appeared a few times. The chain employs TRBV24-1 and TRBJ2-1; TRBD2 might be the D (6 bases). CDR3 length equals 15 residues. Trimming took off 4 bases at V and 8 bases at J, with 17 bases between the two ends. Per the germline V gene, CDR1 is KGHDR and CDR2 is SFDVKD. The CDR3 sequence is CATSDLRTKGDEQFF. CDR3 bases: TGTGCCACCAGTGACCTGAGGACTAAAGGGGATGAGCAGTTCTTC.